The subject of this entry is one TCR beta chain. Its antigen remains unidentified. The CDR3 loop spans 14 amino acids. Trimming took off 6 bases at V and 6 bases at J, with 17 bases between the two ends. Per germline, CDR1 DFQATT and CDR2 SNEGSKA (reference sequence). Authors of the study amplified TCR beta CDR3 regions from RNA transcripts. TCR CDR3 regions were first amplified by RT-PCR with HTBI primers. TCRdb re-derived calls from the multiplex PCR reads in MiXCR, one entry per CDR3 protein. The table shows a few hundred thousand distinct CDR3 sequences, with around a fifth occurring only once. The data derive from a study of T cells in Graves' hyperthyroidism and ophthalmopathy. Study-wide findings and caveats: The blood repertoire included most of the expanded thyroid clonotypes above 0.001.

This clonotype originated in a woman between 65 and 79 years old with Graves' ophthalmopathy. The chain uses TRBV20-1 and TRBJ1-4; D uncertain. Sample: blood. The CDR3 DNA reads TGCAGTGCCTTCCGTCTGGGGTCTGATGAAAAACTGTTTTTT. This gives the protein CSAFRLGSDEKLFF.